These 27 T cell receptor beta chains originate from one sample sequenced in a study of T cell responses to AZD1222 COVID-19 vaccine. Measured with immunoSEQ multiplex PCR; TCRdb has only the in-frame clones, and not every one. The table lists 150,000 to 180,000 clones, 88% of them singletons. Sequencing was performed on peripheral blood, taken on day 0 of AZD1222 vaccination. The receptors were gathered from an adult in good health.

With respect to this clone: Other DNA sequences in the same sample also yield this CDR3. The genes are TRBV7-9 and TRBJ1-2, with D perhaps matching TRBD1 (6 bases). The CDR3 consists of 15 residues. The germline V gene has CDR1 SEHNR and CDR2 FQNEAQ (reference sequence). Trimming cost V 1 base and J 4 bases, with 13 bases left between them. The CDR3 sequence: CASSLGAGDGYGYTF. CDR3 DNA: TGTGCCAGCAGCTTAGGGGCAGGGGATGGCTATGGCTACACCTTC.

In DNA, the CDR3 is TGTGCCACCAGCATGAGAGTCCCGAACACCGGGGAGCTGTTTTTT. Its translation is CATSMRVPNTGELFF. The chain has TRBV15 and TRBJ2-2; D is ambiguous. V was clipped by 4 bases and J by 0 bases, with 9 bases between them. The CDR3 covers 15 residues. Germline V CDR1 and CDR2: LNHNV, YYDKDF (reference sequence).

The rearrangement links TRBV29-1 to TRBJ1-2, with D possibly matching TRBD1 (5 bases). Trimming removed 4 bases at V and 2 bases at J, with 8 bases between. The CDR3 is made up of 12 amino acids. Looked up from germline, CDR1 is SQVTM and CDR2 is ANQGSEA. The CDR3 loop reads CSVASGNYGYTF. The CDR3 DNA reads TGCAGCGTTGCGTCAGGGAACTATGGCTACACCTTC.

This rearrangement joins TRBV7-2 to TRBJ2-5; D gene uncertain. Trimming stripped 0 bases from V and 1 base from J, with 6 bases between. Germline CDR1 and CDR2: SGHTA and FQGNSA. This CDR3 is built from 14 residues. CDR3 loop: CASSLAPAQETQYF. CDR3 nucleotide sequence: TGTGCCAGCAGCTTAGCGCCAGCCCAAGAGACCCAGTACTTC.

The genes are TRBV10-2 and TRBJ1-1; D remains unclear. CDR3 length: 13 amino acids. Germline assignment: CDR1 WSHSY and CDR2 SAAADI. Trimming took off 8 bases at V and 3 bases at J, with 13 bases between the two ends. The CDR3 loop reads CASHLPGDTEAFF. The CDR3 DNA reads TGCGCCAGCCACCTACCCGGGGACACTGAAGCTTTCTTT.

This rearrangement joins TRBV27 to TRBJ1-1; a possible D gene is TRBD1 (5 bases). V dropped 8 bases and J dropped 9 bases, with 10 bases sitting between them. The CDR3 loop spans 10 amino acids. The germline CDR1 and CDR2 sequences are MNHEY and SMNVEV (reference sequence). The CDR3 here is CASPRGQAFF. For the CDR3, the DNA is TGTGCCAGCCCAAGGGGACAAGCTTTCTTT.

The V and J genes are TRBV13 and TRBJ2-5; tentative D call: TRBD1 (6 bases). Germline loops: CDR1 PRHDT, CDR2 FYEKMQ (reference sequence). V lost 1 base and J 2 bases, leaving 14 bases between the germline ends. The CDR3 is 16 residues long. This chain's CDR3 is CASSLEGGFGQETQYF. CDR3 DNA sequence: TGTGCCAGCAGCTTAGAAGGGGGTTTTGGACAAGAGACCCAGTACTTC.

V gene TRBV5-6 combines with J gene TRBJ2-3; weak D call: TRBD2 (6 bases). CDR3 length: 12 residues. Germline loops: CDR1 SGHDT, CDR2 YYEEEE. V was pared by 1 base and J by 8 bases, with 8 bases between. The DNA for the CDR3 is TGTGCCAGCAGCTTGAGGAGGGGTACGCAGTATTTT. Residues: CASSLRRGTQYF.

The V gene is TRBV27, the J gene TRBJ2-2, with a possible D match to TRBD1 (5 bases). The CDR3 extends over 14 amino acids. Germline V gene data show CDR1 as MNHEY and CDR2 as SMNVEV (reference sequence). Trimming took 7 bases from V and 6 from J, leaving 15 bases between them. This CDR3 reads CASTSGRVAGELFF. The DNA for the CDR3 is TGTGCCAGCACCTCGGGCAGGGTGGCCGGGGAGCTGTTTTTT.

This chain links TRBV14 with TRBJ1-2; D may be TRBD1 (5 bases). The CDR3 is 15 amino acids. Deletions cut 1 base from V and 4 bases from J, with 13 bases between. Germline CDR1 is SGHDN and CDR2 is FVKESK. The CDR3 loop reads CASSQGSGRGYGYTF. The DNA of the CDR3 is TGTGCCAGCAGCCAAGGCTCCGGGAGGGGCTATGGCTACACCTTC.

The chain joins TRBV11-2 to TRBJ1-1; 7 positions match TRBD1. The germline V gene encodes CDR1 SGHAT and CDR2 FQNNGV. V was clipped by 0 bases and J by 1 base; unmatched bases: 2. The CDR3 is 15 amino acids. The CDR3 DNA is TGTGCCAGCAGCTTAGAAGGGGGCTGGAACACTGAAGCTTTCTTT. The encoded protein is CASSLEGGWNTEAFF.

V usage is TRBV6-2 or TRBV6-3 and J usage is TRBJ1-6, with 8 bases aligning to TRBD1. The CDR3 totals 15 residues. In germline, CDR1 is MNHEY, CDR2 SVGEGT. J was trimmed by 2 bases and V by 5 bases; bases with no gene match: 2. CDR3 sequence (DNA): TGTGCCAGCAGTCTACAGGGGGCCTATAATTCACCCCTCCACTTT. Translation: CASSLQGAYNSPLHF.

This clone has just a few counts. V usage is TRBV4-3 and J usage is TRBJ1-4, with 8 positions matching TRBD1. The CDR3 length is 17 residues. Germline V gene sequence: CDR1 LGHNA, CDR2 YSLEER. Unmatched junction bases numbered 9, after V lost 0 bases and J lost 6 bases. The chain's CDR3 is CASSQELLRGRDEKLFF. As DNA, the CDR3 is TGCGCCAGCAGCCAAGAACTCCTCAGGGGGCGTGATGAAAAACTGTTTTTT.

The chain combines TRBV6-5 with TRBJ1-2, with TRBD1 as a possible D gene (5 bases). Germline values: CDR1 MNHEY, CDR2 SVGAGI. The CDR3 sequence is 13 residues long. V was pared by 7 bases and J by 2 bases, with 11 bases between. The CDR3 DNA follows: TGTGCCAGCACCGCGGGGGGGAACTATGGCTACACCTTC. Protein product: CASTAGGNYGYTF.

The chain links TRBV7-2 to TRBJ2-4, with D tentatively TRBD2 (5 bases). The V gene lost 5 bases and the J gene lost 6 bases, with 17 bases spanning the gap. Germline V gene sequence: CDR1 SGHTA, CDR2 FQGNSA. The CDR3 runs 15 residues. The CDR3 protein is CASSQDSSSGNIQYF. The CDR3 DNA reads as TGTGCCAGCAGCCAGGACTCCTCCTCGGGAAACATTCAGTACTTC.

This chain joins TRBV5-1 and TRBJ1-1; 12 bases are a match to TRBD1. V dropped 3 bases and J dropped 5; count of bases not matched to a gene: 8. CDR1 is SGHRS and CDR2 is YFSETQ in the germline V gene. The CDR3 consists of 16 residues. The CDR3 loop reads CASSSGTGGRGTEAFF. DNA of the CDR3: TGCGCCAGCAGCTCCGGGACAGGGGGCCGTGGGACTGAAGCTTTCTTT. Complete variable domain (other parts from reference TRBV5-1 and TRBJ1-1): KAGVTQTPRYLIKTRGQQVTLSCSPISGHRSVSWYQQTPGQGLQFLFEYFSETQRNKGNFPGRFSGRQFSNSRSEMNVSTLELGDSALYLCASSSGTGGRGTEAFFGQGTRLTVV.

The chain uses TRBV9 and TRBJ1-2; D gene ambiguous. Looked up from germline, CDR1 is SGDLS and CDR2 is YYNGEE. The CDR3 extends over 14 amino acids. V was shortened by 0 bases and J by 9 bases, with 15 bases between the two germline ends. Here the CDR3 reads CASSVEATTPRYTF. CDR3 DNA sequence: TGTGCCAGCAGCGTAGAAGCGACTACACCCCGCTACACCTTC.

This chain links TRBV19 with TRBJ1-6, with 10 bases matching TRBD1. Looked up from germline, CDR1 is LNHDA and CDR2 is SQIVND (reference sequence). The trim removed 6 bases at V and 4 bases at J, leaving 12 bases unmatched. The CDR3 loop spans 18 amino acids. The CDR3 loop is CASRDDRGREIYNSPLHF. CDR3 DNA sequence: TGTGCCAGTAGGGACGACAGGGGGCGCGAAATATATAATTCACCCCTCCACTTT.

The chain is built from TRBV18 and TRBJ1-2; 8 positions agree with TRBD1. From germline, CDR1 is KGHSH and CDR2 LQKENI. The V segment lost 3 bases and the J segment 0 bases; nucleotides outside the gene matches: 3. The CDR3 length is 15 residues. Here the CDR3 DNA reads TGTGCCAGCTCACCTTCGGACAGGGCTAACTATGGCTACACCTTC. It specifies CASSPSDRANYGYTF.

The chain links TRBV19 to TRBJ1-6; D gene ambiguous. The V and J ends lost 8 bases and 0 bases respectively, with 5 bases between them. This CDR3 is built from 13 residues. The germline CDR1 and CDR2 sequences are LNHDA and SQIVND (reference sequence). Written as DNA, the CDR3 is TGTGCCAGTGGTGGCTCCTATAATTCACCCCTCCACTTT. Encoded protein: CASGGSYNSPLHF.

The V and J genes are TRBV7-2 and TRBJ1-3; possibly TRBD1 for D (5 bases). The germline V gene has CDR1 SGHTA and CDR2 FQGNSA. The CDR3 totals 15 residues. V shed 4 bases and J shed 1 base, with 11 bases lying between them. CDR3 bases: TGTGCCAGCAGCTCTTCATCAGGGTCTGGAAACACCATATATTTT. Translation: CASSSSSGSGNTIYF.

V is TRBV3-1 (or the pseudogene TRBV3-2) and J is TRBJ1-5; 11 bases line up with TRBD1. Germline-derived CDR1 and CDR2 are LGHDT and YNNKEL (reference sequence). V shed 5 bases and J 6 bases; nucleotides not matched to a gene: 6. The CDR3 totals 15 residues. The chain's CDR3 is CASSWGQGVGQPQHF. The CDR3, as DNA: TGTGCCAGCAGCTGGGGACAGGGGGTGGGTCAGCCCCAGCATTTT.

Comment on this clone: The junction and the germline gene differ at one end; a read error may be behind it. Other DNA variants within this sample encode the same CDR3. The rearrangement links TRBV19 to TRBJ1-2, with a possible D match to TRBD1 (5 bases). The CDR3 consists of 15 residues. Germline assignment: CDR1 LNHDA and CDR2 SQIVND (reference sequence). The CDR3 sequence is CASSIGTGLNYGYTF. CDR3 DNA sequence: TGTGCCAGTAGTATAGGAACAGGTCTTAACTATGGCTACACCTTT.

In DNA, the CDR3 is TGTGCCAGCAGCCAAGATTCAGACACTGAAGCTTTCTTT. Translating it yields CASSQDSDTEAFF. This chain links TRBV4-2 with TRBJ1-1; no definite D call. This CDR3 is built from 13 residues. Germline assignment: CDR1 LGHNA and CDR2 YNFKEQ. V was shortened by 0 bases and J by 3 bases, with 5 bases between the two germline ends.

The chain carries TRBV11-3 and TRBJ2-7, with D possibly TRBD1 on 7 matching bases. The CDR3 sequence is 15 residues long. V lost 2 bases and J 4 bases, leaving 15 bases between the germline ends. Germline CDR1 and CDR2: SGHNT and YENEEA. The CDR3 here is CASSLYGGGEYEQYF. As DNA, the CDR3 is TGTGCCAGCAGCTTATACGGAGGGGGCGAGTACGAGCAGTACTTC.

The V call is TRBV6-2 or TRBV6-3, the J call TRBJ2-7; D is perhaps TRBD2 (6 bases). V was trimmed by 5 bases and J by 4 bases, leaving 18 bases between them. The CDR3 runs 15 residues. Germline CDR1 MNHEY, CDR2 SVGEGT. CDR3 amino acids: CASSDPRGSRYEQYF. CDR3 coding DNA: TGTGCCAGCAGTGACCCCCGGGGGAGTAGGTACGAGCAGTACTTC.

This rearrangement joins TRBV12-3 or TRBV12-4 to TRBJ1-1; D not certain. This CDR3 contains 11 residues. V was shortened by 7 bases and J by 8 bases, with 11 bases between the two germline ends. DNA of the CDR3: TGTGCCAGCACTACGTTAAGGGAAGCTTTCTTT. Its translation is CASTTLREAFF.